This T cell receptor beta chain was found in a study of control samples from healthy donors and cancer patients. Germline V gene data show CDR1 as SGHTA and CDR2 as FQGTGA. V lost 2 bases, J lost 0 bases, and 16 bases lay in between. The CDR3 runs 17 residues. This table comes from immunoSEQ multiplex PCR, and its TCRdb copy is limited to in-frame clones, with some not included. This table has around 120,000 clones, approximately 91% appearing once. The J gene is TRBJ1-1, the V gene TRBV7-3; D gene uncertain. Sequencing was performed on blood. This sequence was found in a woman aged 18-35 years in good health. The CDR3 nucleotides are TGTGCCAGCAGCTTACAAGGGCGGCTGGGGATGAACACTGAAGCTTTCTTT. Protein sequence: CASSLQGRLGMNTEAFF.